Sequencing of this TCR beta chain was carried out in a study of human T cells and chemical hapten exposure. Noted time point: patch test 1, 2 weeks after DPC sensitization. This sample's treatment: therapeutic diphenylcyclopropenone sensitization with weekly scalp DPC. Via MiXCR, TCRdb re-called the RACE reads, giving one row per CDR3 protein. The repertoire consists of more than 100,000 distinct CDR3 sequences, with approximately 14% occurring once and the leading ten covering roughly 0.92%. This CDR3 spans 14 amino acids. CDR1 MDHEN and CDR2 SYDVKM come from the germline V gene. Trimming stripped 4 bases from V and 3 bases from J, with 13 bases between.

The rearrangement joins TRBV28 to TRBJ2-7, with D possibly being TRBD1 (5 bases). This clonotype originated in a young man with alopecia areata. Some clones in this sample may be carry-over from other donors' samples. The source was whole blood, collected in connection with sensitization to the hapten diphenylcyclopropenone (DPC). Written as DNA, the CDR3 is TGTGCCAGCAGTTCGAATGACAGACGCTACGAGCAGTACTTC. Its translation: CASSSNDRRYEQYF.